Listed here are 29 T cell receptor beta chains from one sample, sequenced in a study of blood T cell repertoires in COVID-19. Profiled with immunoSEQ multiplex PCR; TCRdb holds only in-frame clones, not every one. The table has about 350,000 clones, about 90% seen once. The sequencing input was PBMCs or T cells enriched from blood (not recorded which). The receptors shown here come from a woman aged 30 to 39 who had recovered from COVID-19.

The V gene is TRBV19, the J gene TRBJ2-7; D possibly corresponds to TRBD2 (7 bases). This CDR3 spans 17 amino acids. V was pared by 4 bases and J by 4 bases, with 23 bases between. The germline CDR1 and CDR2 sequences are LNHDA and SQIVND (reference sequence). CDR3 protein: CASSSDPSAGHSYEQYF. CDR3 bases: TGTGCCAGTAGTAGTGACCCTTCAGCGGGACACTCATACGAGCAGTACTTC.

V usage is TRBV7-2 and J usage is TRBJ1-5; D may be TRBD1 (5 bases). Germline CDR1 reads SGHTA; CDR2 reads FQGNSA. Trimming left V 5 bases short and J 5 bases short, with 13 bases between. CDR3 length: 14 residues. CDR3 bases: TGTGCCAGCAGCCCGCAGGGCGGGGATCAGCCCCAGCATTTT. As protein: CASSPQGGDQPQHF.

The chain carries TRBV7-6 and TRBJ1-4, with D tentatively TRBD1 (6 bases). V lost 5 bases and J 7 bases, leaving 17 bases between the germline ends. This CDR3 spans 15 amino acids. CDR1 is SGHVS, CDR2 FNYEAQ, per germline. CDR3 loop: CASSPRGGESEKLFF. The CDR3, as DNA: TGTGCCAGCAGCCCAAGGGGGGGGGAGAGTGAAAAACTGTTTTTT.

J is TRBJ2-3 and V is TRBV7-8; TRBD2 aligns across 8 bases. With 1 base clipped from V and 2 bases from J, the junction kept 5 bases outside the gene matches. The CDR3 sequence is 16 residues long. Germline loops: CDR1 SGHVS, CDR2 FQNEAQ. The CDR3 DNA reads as TGTGCCAGCAGCTTAGGTCTAGCGGGTAACACAGATACGCAGTATTTT. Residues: CASSLGLAGNTDTQYF.

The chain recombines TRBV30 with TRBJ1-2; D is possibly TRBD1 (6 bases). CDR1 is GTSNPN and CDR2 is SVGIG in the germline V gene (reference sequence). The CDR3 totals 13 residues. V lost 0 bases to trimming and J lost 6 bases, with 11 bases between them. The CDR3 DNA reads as TGTGCCTGGAGTGTCCGGGGGGCGGATGGCTACACCTTC. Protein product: CAWSVRGADGYTF.

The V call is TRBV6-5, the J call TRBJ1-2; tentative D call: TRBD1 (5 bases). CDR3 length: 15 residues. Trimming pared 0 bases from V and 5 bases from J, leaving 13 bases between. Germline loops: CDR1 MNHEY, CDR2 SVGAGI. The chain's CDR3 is CASSYSGRGVYGYTF. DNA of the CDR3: TGTGCCAGCAGTTACTCCGGCCGGGGGGTTTATGGCTACACCTTC.

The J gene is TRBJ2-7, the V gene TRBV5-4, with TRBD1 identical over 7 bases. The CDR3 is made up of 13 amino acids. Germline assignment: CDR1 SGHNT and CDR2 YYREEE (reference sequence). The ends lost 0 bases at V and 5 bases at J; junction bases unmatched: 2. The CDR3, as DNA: TGTGCCAGCAGCTTGGGTCAGGGGGACGAGCAGTACTTC. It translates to CASSLGQGDEQYF.

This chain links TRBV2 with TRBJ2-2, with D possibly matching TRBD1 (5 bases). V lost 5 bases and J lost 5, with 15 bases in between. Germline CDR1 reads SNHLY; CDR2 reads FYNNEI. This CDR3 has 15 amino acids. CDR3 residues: CASSWYGQGTGELFF. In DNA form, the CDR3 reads TGTGCCAGCAGTTGGTACGGGCAGGGAACCGGGGAGCTGTTTTTT.

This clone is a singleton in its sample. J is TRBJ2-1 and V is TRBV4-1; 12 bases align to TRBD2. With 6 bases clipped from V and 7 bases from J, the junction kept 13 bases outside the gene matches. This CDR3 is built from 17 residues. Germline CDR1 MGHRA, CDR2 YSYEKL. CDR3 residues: CASRERVLAGGQNEQFF. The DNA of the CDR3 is TGCGCCAGCAGGGAAAGGGTGCTAGCGGGGGGGCAGAATGAGCAGTTCTTC.

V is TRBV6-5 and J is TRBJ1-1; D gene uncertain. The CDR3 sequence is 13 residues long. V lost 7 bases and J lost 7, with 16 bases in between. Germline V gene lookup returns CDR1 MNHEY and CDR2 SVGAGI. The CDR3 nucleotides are TGTGCCAGCACCCCACCTTGGCCGAATGAAGCTTTCTTT. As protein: CASTPPWPNEAFF.

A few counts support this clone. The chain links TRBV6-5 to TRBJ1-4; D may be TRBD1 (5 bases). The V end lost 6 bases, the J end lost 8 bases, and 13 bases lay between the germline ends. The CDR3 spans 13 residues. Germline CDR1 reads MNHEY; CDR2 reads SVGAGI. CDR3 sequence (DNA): TGTGCCAGCAGACCCCCTCGGGGGGAAAAACTGTTTTTT. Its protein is CASRPPRGEKLFF.

In nucleotides, the CDR3 is TGTGCCAGCAGTGACTCGAGAGAGGGGGGGCTCTCTGGGGCCAACGTCCTGACTTTC. Translating it yields CASSDSREGGLSGANVLTF. The chain couples TRBV6-4 to TRBJ2-6, with D perhaps matching TRBD2 (7 bases). The CDR3 has 19 amino acids. Trimming stripped 0 bases from V and 0 bases from J, with 15 bases between. Germline V CDR1 and CDR2: MRHNA, SNTAGT.

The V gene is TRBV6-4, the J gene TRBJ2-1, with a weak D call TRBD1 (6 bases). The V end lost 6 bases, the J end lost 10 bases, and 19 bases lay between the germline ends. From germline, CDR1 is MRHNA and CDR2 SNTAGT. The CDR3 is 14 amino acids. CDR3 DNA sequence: TGTGCCAGCAGCCAAGAAGCAGGGGTCGGGGAGCAGTTCTTC. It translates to CASSQEAGVGEQFF.

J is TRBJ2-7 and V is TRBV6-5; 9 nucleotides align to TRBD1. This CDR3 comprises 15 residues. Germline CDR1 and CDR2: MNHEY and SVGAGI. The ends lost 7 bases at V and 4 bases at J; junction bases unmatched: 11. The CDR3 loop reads CASITTGTGRYEQYF. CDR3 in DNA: TGTGCCAGCATTACAACCGGGACAGGGAGATACGAGCAGTACTTC.

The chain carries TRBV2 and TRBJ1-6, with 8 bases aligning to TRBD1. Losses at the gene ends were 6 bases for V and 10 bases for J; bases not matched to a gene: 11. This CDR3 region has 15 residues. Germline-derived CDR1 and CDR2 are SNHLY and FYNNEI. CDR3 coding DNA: TGTGCCAGCAGCCGAGACAGGGGAAATGGGTCACCCCTCCACTTT. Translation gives CASSRDRGNGSPLHF.

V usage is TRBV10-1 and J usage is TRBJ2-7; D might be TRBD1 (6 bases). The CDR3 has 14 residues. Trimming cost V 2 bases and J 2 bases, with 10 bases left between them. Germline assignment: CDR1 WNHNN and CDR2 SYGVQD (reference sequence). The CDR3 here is CASSETRQAYEQYF. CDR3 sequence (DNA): TGCGCCAGCAGTGAGACCCGACAGGCCTACGAGCAGTACTTC.

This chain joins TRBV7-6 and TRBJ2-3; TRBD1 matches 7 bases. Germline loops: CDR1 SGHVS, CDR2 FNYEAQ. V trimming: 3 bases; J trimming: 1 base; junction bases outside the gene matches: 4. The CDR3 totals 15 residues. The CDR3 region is CASSFSGQGTDTQYF. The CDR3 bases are TGTGCCAGCAGCTTCTCCGGACAGGGCACAGATACGCAGTATTTT. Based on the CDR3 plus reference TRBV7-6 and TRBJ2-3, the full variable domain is GAGVSQSPRYKVTKRGQDVALRCDPISGHVSLYWYRQALGQGPEFLTYFNYEAQQDKSGLPNDRFSAERPEGSISTLTIQRTEQRDSAMYRCASSFSGQGTDTQYFGPGTRLTVL.

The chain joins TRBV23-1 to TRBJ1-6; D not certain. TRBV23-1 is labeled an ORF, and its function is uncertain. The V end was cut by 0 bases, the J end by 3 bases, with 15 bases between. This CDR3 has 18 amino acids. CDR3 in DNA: TGCGCCAGCAGTCAATCGTTTCAAGGACTGGGCTATAATTCACCCCTCCACTTT. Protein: CASSQSFQGLGYNSPLHF.

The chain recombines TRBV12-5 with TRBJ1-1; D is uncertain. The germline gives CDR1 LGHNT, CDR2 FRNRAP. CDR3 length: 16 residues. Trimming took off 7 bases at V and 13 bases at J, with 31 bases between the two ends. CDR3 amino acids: CASDLSARETPSRGFF. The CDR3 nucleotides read TGTGCTAGTGATCTATCTGCCCGGGAAACGCCCTCCCGTGGTTTCTTT. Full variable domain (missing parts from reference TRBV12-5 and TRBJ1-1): DARVTQTPRHKVTEMGQEVTMRCQPILGHNTVFWYRQTMMQGLELLAYFRNRAPLDDSGMPKDRFSAEMPDATLATLKIQPSEPRDSAVYFCASDLSARETPSRGFFGQGTRLTVV.

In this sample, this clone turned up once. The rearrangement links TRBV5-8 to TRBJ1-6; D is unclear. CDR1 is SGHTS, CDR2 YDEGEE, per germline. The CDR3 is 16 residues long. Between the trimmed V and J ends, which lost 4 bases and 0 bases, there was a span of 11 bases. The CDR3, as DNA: TGTGCCAGCAGCCTTAGATCCCTCTCCTATAATTCACCCCTCCACTTT. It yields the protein CASSLRSLSYNSPLHF. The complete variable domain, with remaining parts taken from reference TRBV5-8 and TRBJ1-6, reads EAGVTQSPTHLIKTRGQQATLRCSPISGHTSVYWYQQALGLGLQFLLWYDEGEERNRGNFPPRFSGRQFPNYSSELNVNALELEDSALYLCASSLRSLSYNSPLHFGNGTRLTVT.

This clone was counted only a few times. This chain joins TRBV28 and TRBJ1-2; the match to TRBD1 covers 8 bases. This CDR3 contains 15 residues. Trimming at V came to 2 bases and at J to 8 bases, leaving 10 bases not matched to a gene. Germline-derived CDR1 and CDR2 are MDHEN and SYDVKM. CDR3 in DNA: TGTGCCAGCAGTTTAAACGGACAGGGCCTGGCGGGCTACACCTTC. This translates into CASSLNGQGLAGYTF.

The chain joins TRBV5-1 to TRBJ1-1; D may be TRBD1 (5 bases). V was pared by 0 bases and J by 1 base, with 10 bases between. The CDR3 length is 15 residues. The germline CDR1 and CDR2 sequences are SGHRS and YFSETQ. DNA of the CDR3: TGCGCCAGCAGCTTGGGGGGCAGGGAGAACACTGAAGCTTTCTTT. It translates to CASSLGGRENTEAFF. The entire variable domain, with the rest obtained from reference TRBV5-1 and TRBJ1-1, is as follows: KAGVTQTPRYLIKTRGQQVTLSCSPISGHRSVSWYQQTPGQGLQFLFEYFSETQRNKGNFPGRFSGRQFSNSRSEMNVSTLELGDSALYLCASSLGGRENTEAFFGQGTRLTVV.

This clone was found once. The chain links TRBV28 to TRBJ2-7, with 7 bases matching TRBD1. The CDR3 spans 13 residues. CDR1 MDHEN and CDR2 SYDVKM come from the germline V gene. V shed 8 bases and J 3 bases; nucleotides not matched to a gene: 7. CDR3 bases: TGTGCCAGCGTCTCCGGGACAGTCTACGAGCAGTACTTC. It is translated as CASVSGTVYEQYF.

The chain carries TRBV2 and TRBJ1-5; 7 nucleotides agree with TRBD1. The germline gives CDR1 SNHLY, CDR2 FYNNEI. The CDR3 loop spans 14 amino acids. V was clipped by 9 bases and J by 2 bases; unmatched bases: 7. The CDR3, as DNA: TGTGCCAGTACCGGGACAGCCCGCAATCAGCCCCAGCATTTT. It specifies CASTGTARNQPQHF.

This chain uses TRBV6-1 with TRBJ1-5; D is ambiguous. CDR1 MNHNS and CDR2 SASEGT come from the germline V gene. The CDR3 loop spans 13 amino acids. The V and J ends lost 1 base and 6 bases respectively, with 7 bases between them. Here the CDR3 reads CASSEESSQPQHF. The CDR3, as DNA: TGTGCCAGCAGTGAAGAAAGTAGTCAGCCCCAGCATTTT.

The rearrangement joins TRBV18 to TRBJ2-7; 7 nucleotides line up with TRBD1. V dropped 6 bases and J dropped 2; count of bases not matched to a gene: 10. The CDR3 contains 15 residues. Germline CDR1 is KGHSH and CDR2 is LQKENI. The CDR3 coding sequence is TGTGCCAGCTCTACAGCCCGGGACAGTACCTACGAGCAGTACTTC. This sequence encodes CASSTARDSTYEQYF.

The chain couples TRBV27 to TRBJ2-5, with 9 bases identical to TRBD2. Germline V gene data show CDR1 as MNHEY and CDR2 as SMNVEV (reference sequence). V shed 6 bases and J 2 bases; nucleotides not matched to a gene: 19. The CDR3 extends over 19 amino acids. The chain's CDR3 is CASRPSPRRGRGGQETQYF. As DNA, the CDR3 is TGTGCCAGCAGACCCTCTCCCCGGCGGGGGCGGGGGGGGCAAGAGACCCAGTACTTC.

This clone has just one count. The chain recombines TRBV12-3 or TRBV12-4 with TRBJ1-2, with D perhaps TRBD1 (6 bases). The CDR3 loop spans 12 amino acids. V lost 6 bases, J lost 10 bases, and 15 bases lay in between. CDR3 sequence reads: CASSRDKSYYTF. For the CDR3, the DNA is TGTGCCAGCAGCAGGGACAAGTCCTACTACACCTTC.

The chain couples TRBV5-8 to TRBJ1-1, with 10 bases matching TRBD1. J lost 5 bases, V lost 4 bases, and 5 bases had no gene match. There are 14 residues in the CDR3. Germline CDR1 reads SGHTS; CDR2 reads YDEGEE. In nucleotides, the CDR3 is TGTGCCAGCAGCCTAACGGACAGGGGGACTGAAGCTTTCTTT. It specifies CASSLTDRGTEAFF.